The source of this T cell receptor (beta chain) is a study of OX40 agonist ivuxolimab in advanced cancers. The wider study: Patients were infused with ivuxolimab every 2 weeks at 0.01 to 10 mg/kg.

The study's findings and limits: The authors also found low normalized T-cell clonal expansion in some nonresponders. Relatively little clonal expansion, among the lowest observed, appeared in partial responders at 0.1-3.0 mg/kg.

As regards this clone: Its antigen is unidentified.

Sampling of blood occurred at baseline, cycle 4 day 1, and cycle 7 day 1. V was cut by 0 bases and J by 1 base, with 9 bases left in between. Germline V gene sequence: CDR1 SGHAT, CDR2 FQNNGV. This CDR3 contains 15 residues. Sequencing used immunoSEQ multiplex PCR; TCRdb keeps in-frame clones, though not all of them. The sample lists 45,000 to 55,000 clones, approximately 84% occurring once. The chain carries TRBV11-2 and TRBJ2-5; either TRBD1 or TRBD2 may fit D (5 bases each). The source material was CD4+ or CD8+ T cells sorted from blood, sampled in a trial of the OX40 agonist ivuxolimab. This receptor was obtained from an adult with an advanced solid tumor such as melanoma, head and neck, liver or kidney cancer. As DNA, the CDR3 is TGTGCCAGCAGCTTAGATCCCGGGGCCCAAGAGACCCAGTACTTC. The encoded protein is CASSLDPGAQETQYF.